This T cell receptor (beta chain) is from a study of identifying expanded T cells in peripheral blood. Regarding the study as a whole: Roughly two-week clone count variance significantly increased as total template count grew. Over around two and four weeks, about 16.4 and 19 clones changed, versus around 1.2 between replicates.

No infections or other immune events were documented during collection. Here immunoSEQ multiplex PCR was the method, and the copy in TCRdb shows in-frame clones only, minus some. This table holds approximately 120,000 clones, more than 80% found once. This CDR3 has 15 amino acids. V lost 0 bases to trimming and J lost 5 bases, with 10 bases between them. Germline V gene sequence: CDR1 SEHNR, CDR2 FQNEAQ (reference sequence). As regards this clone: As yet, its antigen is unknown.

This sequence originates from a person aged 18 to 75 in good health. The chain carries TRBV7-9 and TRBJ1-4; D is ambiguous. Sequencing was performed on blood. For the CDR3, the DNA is TGTGCCAGCAGCTTAGCGACGACTCGGAATGAAAAACTGTTTTTT. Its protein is CASSLATTRNEKLFF.